The 7 T cell receptor beta chains below all came from one sample that was sequenced in a study of patients and donors after allogeneic stem cell transplantation. TCRdb fed the RT-PCR reads into MiXCR, producing one record per CDR3 protein. Of 920,000 or so distinct CDR3 sequences in the sample, roughly 18% were seen once. The sample was blood, either unsorted or a sorted T cell fraction (not recorded which). These receptors came from a human donor who was either an allogeneic HSCT recipient or a stem cell or donor lymphocyte infusion donor (not recorded which). It is not recorded whose cells these are; they may come from a transplant donor.

The chain links TRBV27 to TRBJ2-7; D not resolved. Germline V CDR1 and CDR2: MNHEY, SMNVEV (reference sequence). The CDR3 runs 12 residues. V lost 2 bases and J 6 bases, leaving 8 bases between the germline ends. CDR3 in DNA: TGTGCCAGCAGTTTAGTAGGAAGCGAGCAGTACTTC. Translated, it gives CASSLVGSEQYF.

This clonotype was observed a handful of times. The chain has TRBV7-3 and TRBJ2-3, with a tentative D call TRBD1 (6 bases). The CDR3 covers 14 residues. Trimming pared 3 bases from V and 6 bases from J, leaving 13 bases between. Germline V gene lookup returns CDR1 SGHTA and CDR2 FQGTGA. Here the CDR3 DNA reads TGTGCCAGCAGCTTTGGACAGAATGGGGATACGCAGTATTTT. Encoded protein: CASSFGQNGDTQYF.

The chain has TRBV6-5 and TRBJ2-1; 8 bases are shared with TRBD1. Germline V lookup: CDR1 MNHEY, CDR2 SVGAGI. The CDR3 contains 16 residues. The junction had 3 bases not matched to a gene; V was cut back by 0 bases and J by 2 bases. CDR3 bases: TGTGCCAGCAGTTACTCCAGGGGGCAGGCCTACAATGAGCAGTTCTTC. This translates into CASSYSRGQAYNEQFF.

V is TRBV6-1 and J is TRBJ2-3, with unresolved D. Germline values: CDR1 MNHNS, CDR2 SASEGT. This CDR3 contains 11 residues. V lost 8 bases and J 2 bases, leaving 5 bases between the germline ends. In DNA form, the CDR3 reads TGTGCCAGCCATCACACAGATACGCAGTATTTT. It yields the protein CASHHTDTQYF.

The CDR3 protein is CASSQGTDSFSYEQYF. For the CDR3, the DNA is TGCGCCAGCAGCCAAGGGACTGATTCCTTCTCCTACGAGCAGTACTTC. The chain carries TRBV4-3 and TRBJ2-7; tentatively, D is TRBD2 (5 bases). CDR3 length: 16 residues. Between the trimmed V and J ends, which lost 1 base and 0 bases, there was a span of 13 bases. CDR1 and CDR2 (germline): LGHNA, YSLEER.

The CDR3 nucleotides are TGTGCCAGCAGTTCCTGGGGCGGTGAAACCGGGGAGCTGTTTTTT. Protein sequence: CASSSWGGETGELFF. V gene TRBV28 combines with J gene TRBJ2-2; a possible D gene is TRBD1 (5 bases). The CDR3 runs to 15 residues. Germline loops: CDR1 MDHEN, CDR2 SYDVKM. The V and J ends lost 4 bases and 5 bases respectively, with 14 bases between them.

The chain is built from TRBV20-1 and TRBJ1-2; TRBD1 might be the D (5 bases). V lost 6 bases to trimming and J lost 0 bases, with 11 bases between them. The CDR3 is made up of 13 amino acids. CDR1 and CDR2 from the germline V gene are DFQATT and SNEGSKA (reference sequence). The CDR3 loop is CSAGPTANYGYTF. CDR3 bases: TGCAGTGCGGGGCCGACAGCTAACTATGGCTACACCTTC.